This T cell receptor (beta chain) was identified during a study of identical twins. In its sample, this clonotype was seen many times. From the 5' RACE reads, TCRdb called clonotypes with MiXCR, one entry per CDR3 protein. This table holds around 200,000 distinct CDR3 sequences, over 8% found once. The junction had 6 bases not matched to a gene; V was cut back by 6 bases and J by 5 bases. CDR3 length: 15 amino acids. The receptor comes from a woman under 30 in good health. The specimen was memory (CD45RO+) T cells sorted from blood. The chain links TRBV12-3 or TRBV12-4 to TRBJ2-5; 13 bases match TRBD2. The CDR3 spells CASRRTSGSPETQYF. CDR3 DNA: TGTGCCAGCAGGCGGACTAGCGGGAGCCCCGAGACCCAGTACTTC.